This T cell receptor (beta chain) was captured in a study of T cell responses to AZD1222 COVID-19 vaccine. Study summary: Pooling was applied to second doses at about 4 or about 12 weeks.

Sequencing used immunoSEQ multiplex PCR; TCRdb keeps in-frame clones, though not all of them. The top ten hold 7.5% of the sample, which has some 110,000 clones, about 90% seen once. Study-wide results and caveats: Donors, mostly white British, included more females; clonal diversity was possibly underestimated. Dominant at 160-218 and 743-854, vaccine-associated CD4 TCRs also spanned spike. The study sampled repertoires only after the peak T cell response.

A remark on this clone: Antigen: not known.

CDR1 KGHDR and CDR2 SFDVKD come from the germline V gene. V lost 2 bases, J lost 6 bases, and 10 bases stayed unmatched. CDR3 length: 17 residues. The chain has TRBV24-1 and TRBJ2-3; 10 bases are shared with TRBD2. The material sequenced was peripheral blood, taken on day 0 of AZD1222 vaccination. The sequence was collected from an adult in good health. The CDR3 DNA reads as TGTGCCACCAGTGATTCTTCGTCTAGCGGGAGTGAGGATACGCAGTATTTT. Protein: CATSDSSSSGSEDTQYF.